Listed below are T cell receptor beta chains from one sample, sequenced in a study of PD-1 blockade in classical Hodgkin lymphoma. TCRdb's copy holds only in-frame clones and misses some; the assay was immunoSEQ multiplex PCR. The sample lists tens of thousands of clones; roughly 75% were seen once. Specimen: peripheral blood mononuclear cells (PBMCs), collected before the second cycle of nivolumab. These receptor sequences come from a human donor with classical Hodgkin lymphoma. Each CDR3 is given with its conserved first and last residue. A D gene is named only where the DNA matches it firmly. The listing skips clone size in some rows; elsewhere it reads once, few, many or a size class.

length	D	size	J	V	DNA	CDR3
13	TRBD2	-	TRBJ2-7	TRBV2	TGTGCCAGCAGGGCGGGAGTTCCCTACGAGCAGTACTTC	CASRAGVPYEQYF
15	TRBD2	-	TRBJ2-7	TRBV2	TGTGCCAGCAGTTACAACGCGGGAGGGCCCTACGAGCAGTACTTC	CASSYNAGGPYEQYF
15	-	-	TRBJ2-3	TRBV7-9	TGTGCCAGCAGCTTAGGGGGTTTGGGCACAGATACGCAGTATTTT	CASSLGGLGTDTQYF
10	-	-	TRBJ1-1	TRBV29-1	TGCAGCGCCCGGGACAATGAAGCTTTCTTT	CSARDNEAFF
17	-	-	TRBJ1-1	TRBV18	TGTGCCAGCTCACCCAAAAATTCAGGGGCTGGGAACACTGAAGCTTTCTTT	CASSPKNSGAGNTEAFF
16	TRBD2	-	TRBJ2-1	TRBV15	TGTGCCACCAGCCGCCTACTAGCGGGAGGGCCCTATGAGCAGTTCTTC	CATSRLLAGGPYEQFF
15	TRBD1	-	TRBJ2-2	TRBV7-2	TGTGCCAGCAGCCTTGACAGGGTTCCCACCGGGGAGCTGTTTTTT	CASSLDRVPTGELFF
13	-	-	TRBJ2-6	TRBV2	TGTGCCAGCAGGGACCCTGGGGCCAACGTCCTGACTTTC	CASRDPGANVLTF
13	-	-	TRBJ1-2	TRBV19	TGTGCCAGTAGATTGGAAGCTAACTATGGCTACACCTTC	CASRLEANYGYTF
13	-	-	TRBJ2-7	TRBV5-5	TGTGCCAGCAGCTCTACGGTTTCCTACGAGCAGTACTTC	CASSSTVSYEQYF
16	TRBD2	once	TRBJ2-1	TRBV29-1	TGCAGCGTTGAAGGGCGGGAGGGGGAAACCTACAATGAGCAGTTCTTC	CSVEGREGETYNEQFF
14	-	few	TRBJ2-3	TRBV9	TGTGCCAGCAGCGTAGTTTCAGGAGGAGATACGCAGTATTTT	CASSVVSGGDTQYF
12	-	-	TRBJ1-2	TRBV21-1	TGTGCCAGCTTTTTGTCAGGTCGTGGCTACACCTTC	CASFLSGRGYTF
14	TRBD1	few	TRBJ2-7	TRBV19	TGTGCCAGTAGTATCGGGACAGATTCCTACGAGCAGTACTTC	CASSIGTDSYEQYF
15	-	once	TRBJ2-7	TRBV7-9	TGTGCCAGCAGCTCAAATCCCGGGAGCTCTTACGAGCAGTACTTC	CASSSNPGSSYEQYF
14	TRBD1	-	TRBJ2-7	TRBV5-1	TGCGCCAGCAGCTTAAGACAGGGGGCGGGCGAGCAGTACTTC	CASSLRQGAGEQYF
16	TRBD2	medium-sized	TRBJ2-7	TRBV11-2	TGTGCCAGCAGCGAACTGGGAGGACTAGGAATTTACGAGCAGTACTTC	CASSELGGLGIYEQYF
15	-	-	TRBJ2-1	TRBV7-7	TGTGCTAGCAGCTTAGAGCACGGGCAGGGTAATGAGCAGTTCTTC	CASSLEHGQGNEQFF
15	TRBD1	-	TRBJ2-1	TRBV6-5	TGTGCCAGCAGTCCTTCACAGGGGACCTACAATGAGCAGTTCTTC	CASSPSQGTYNEQFF
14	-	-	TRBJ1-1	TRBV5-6	TGTGCCAGCAGCTTTAATTTTGGGTTCACTGAAGCTTTCTTT	CASSFNFGFTEAFF
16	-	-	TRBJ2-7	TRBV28	TGTGCCAGCAGTTTAAGGGAGGACTCGAGCTCCTACGAGCAGTACTTC	CASSLREDSSSYEQYF
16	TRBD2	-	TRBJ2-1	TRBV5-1	TGCGCCAGCAGCGCCTCGGGCGGGGGAACCTACAATGAGCAGTTCTTC	CASSASGGGTYNEQFF
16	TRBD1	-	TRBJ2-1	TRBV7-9	TGTGCCAGCAGTTACACAGGGGGCGAGGGTTACAATGAGCAGTTCTTC	CASSYTGGEGYNEQFF
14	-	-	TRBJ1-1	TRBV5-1	TGCGCCAGCAGCTTGAGTACAGGAAACACTGAAGCTTTCTTT	CASSLSTGNTEAFF
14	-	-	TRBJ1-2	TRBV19	TGTGCCAGTAGTTCCCGGACAGCCAACTATGGCTACACCTTC	CASSSRTANYGYTF
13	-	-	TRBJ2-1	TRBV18	TGTGCCAGCTCACCACTTGGCGACCATGAGCAGTTCTTC	CASSPLGDHEQFF
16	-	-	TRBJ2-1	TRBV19	TGTGCCAGTAGTTACGGGCCGAGTAGCTCCTACAATGAGCAGTTCTTC	CASSYGPSSSYNEQFF
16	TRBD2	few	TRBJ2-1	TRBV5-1	TGCGCCAGCAGCTTGATTCCGGGACTAGCAGACAATGAGCAGTTCTTC	CASSLIPGLADNEQFF
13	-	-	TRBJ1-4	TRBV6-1	TGTGCCAGCAGCCAGGGAGGATCCCGAAAACTGTTTTTT	CASSQGGSRKLFF
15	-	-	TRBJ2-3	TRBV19	TGTGCCAGTAGCCTACAGGGACGGGAGGCAGATACGCAGTATTTT	CASSLQGREADTQYF
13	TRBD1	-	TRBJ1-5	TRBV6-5	TGTGCCAGCAGAAAGACAGGGACGGGCCCCCAGCATTTT	CASRKTGTGPQHF
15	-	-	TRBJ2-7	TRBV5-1	TGCGCCAGCAGCTTGGCCGTTAGCGGCTCCTACGAGCAGTACTTC	CASSLAVSGSYEQYF
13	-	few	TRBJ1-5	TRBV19	TGTGCCAGTAGTATCGGGGGGTACCAGCCCCAGCATTTT	CASSIGGYQPQHF
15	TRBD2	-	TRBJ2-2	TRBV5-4	TGTGCCAGCAGCTTGGGGACTAGCGGATCCGGGGAGCTGTTTTTT	CASSLGTSGSGELFF
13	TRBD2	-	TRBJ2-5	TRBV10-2	TGCGCCAGCAAGGGACTAGTGAGAGAGACCCAGTACTTC	CASKGLVRETQYF
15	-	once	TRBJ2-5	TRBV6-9	TGTGCCAGCAGTTATTCCTCGGCCCGTGTGGAGACCCAGTACTTC	CASSYSSARVETQYF
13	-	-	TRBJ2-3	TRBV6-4	TGTGCCAGCAGTGTGGGGCCGACAGATACGCAGTATTTT	CASSVGPTDTQYF
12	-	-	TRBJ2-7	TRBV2	TGTGCCAGCAAGGGGAGCTCCTACGAGCAGTACTTC	CASKGSSYEQYF
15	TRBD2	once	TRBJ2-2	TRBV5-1	TGCGCCAGCAGTCGGACTAGCGGGGACACCGGGGAGCTGTTTTTT	CASSRTSGDTGELFF
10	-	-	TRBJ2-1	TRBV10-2	TGCGCCAGCAGCTCACCTGTCCAGTTCTTC	CASSSPVQFF
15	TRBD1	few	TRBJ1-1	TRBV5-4	TGTGCCAGCAGCTTGCCCCCCACAGGGGCCACTGAAGCTTTCTTT	CASSLPPTGATEAFF
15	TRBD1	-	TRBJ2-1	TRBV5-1	TGCGCCAGCAGTTCCGGACAGGGGTTCTACAATGAGCAGTTCTTC	CASSSGQGFYNEQFF
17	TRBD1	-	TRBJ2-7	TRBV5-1	TGCGCCAGCAGCCGCAACCTGGGACAGGCGGGTAGGTACGAGCAGTACTTC	CASSRNLGQAGRYEQYF
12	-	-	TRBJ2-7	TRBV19	TGTGCCAGTAGTATGGGTCCCTACGAGCAGTACTTC	CASSMGPYEQYF
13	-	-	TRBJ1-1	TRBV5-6	TGTGCCAGCAGCTTGGGGTTGAACACTGAAGCTTTCTTT	CASSLGLNTEAFF
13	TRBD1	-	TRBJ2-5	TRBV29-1	TGCAGCGTTCAACAGGGGGCTCAAGAGACCCAGTACTTC	CSVQQGAQETQYF
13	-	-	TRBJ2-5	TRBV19	TGTGCCAGCGGGGAGGTACGGGGAGAGACCCAGTACTTC	CASGEVRGETQYF
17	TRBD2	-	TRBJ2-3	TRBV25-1	TGTGCCAGCAGAGGGACTAGCGGGAGGGCCCAAGCAGATACGCAGTATTTT	CASRGTSGRAQADTQYF
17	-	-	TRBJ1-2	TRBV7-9	TGTGCCAGCAGCTATAACAGTCTCCTTGGTACTTTTGGAGGCTACACCTTC	CASSYNSLLGTFGGYTF
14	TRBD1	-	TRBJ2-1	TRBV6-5	TGTGCCAGCAGTAACGGACAGGCTAGGGATGAGCAGTTCTTC	CASSNGQARDEQFF
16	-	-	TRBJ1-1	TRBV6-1	TGTGCCAGCAGTGAATTTTACCAGTTCATGAACACTGAAGCTTTCTTT	CASSEFYQFMNTEAFF
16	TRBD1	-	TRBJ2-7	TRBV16	TGTGCCAGCAGCCCAGCCGGGACAGGGGTCTCCTACGAGCAGTACTTC	CASSPAGTGVSYEQYF
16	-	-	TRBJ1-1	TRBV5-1	TGCGCCAGCAGCCACCCCTCAACGCGCCCGAACACTGAAGCTTTCTTT	CASSHPSTRPNTEAFF
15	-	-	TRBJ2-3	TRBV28	TGTGCCAGCAGTTTAGCGGGACCGAGCACAGATACGCAGTATTTT	CASSLAGPSTDTQYF